These 8 T cell receptor beta chains share one sample of origin, sequenced in a study of cytomegalovirus exposure and HLA in healthy donors. The PCR used 60 Vbeta and 13 Jbeta primers. TCRdb keeps only in-frame clones here, not all; method: immunoSEQ multiplex PCR. Counted here are under 200,000 clones, 80% occurring once; the ten biggest clones make up roughly 10%. The sample was PBMCs. These TCRs come from a man between 18 and 35 years old in good health and CMV-seropositive.

The chain carries TRBV10-2 and TRBJ1-5, with 7 bases that match TRBD1. V gave up 6 bases and J gave up 2 bases; unmatched junction bases: 4. Germline assignment: CDR1 WSHSY and CDR2 SAAADI. The CDR3 consists of 14 residues. CDR3: CASRDQGGNQPQHF. CDR3 bases: TGCGCCAGCAGGGACCAGGGGGGCAATCAGCCCCAGCATTTT.

The rearrangement links TRBV7-9 to TRBJ1-1; 7 positions agree with TRBD1. Trimming cost V 4 bases and J 1 base; bases outside gene matches: 15. The CDR3 contains 18 residues. Looked up from germline, CDR1 is SEHNR and CDR2 is FQNEAQ (reference sequence). The CDR3 region is CASSSDREGLSGNTEAFF. CDR3 nucleotides: TGTGCCAGCAGCTCAGACAGGGAAGGGCTGAGTGGGAACACTGAAGCTTTCTTT. The whole variable domain, remainder taken from reference TRBV7-9 and TRBJ1-1, is DTGVSQNPRHKITKRGQNVTFRCDPISEHNRLYWYRQTLGQGPEFLTYFQNEAQLEKSRLLSDRFSAERPKGSFSTLEIQRTEQGDSAMYLCASSSDREGLSGNTEAFFGQGTRLTVV.

Concerning this clone itself: Its ends do not fully match the called genes, so a read error is possible. The chain joins TRBV6-1 to TRBJ1-3; weak D call: TRBD1 (6 bases). In germline, CDR1 is MNHNS, CDR2 SASEGT. This CDR3 is built from 16 residues. The CDR3 loop is CASSEIGGGSGNTVYF. The DNA for the CDR3 is TGTGCCAGCAGTGAAATAGGGGGGGGTTCTGGAAACACCGTATATTTT.

This chain joins TRBV25-1 and TRBJ2-1; 8 positions agree with TRBD1. CDR3 length: 14 amino acids. Trimming cost V 1 base and J 8 bases; bases outside gene matches: 4. The V gene's germline CDR1 is MGHDK and CDR2 SYGVNS. The CDR3 protein is CASSESRGHYEQFF. The CDR3 nucleotides are TGTGCCAGCAGTGAATCCAGGGGGCATTATGAGCAGTTCTTC.

This clone has a single count. J is TRBJ1-4 and V is TRBV6-1; 9 bases line up with TRBD1. The germline CDR1 and CDR2 sequences are MNHNS and SASEGT. The V gene end was trimmed by 8 bases and the J gene end by 5 bases; junction bases not matched to a gene: 9. The CDR3 length is 15 residues. The CDR3 loop is CASRDSGTGNEKLFF. The CDR3 coding sequence is TGTGCCAGCCGAGACTCCGGGACAGGGAATGAAAAACTGTTTTTT.

The chain uses TRBV9 and TRBJ2-7; the D gene is possibly TRBD2 (6 bases). This CDR3 has 15 amino acids. V was pared by 0 bases and J by 2 bases, with 12 bases between. The germline V gene has CDR1 SGDLS and CDR2 YYNGEE. Here the CDR3 DNA reads TGTGCCAGCAGCGTAGGGGGGGACCGCACCTACGAGCAGTACTTC. Residues: CASSVGGDRTYEQYF.

The table lists this clone with a count of one. The V and J genes are TRBV27 and TRBJ2-1, with 9 bases matching TRBD2. CDR1 and CDR2 from the germline V gene are MNHEY and SMNVEV (reference sequence). V gave up 3 bases and J gave up 3 bases; unmatched junction bases: 12. CDR3 length: 18 amino acids. The CDR3 bases are TGTGCCAGCAGTTTTTTTATACAGCGGGGGGCACTCTACAATGAGCAGTTCTTC. Translating it yields CASSFFIQRGALYNEQFF.

This rearrangement joins TRBV19 to TRBJ1-2; D gene unclear. CDR3 length equals 15 residues. The V end lost 4 bases, the J end lost 3 bases, and 15 bases lay between the germline ends. CDR1 LNHDA and CDR2 SQIVND come from the germline V gene (reference sequence). CDR3 amino acids: CASSTGPAPYYGYTF. CDR3 sequence (DNA): TGTGCCAGTAGTACTGGGCCAGCCCCATACTATGGCTACACCTTC.